This T cell receptor (beta chain) was sequenced for a study of T cells in localized non-small cell lung cancer. Findings of the study overall: Median approximately 58 top-100 tumor clones were shared with paired adjacent lung. Sequencing covered just one tumor region, so heterogeneity cannot be ruled out. The study found T cell clonality highest in uninvolved adjacent lung, above tumor. Among blood samples, higher T cell density accompanied longer overall survival.

Generated by immunoSEQ multiplex PCR, the TCRdb table keeps only in-frame clones and is missing some. The data contain roughly 9,900 clones, approximately 48% of them singletons. V dropped 6 bases and J dropped 6 bases, with 16 bases sitting between them. The CDR3 runs to 14 residues. The germline V gene has CDR1 MNHGY and CDR2 SAAAGT. A few counts support this clone. Its specificity is unknown. The clonotype comes from a woman aged 35 to 69 with stage II squamous cell lung carcinoma. Sequencing used lymph node tissue, obtained before any cancer treatment. V and J are TRBV6-8 and TRBJ2-3; D may be TRBD2 (6 bases). DNA of the CDR3: TGTGCCAGCAGCGCGACTAACGGGACTGATACGCAGTATTTT. It encodes CASSATNGTDTQYF.